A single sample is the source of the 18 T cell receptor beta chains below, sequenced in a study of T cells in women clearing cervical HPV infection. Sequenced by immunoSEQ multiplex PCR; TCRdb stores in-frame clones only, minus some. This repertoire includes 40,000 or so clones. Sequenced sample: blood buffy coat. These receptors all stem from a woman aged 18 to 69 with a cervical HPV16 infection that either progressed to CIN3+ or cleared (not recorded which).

The CDR3 is CASSTAGTDTQYF. The CDR3 bases that were read are TGTGCCAGTAGTACGGCGGGGACAGATACG. The genes are TRBV19 and TRBJ2-3; maybe TRBD2 (6 bases). The read falls 3 residues short of the CDR3 end, and the missing part is taken from the germline J gene. V lost 4 bases and J lost 3, with 8 bases in between. This CDR3 comprises 13 residues. From germline, CDR1 is LNHDA and CDR2 SQIVND (reference sequence).

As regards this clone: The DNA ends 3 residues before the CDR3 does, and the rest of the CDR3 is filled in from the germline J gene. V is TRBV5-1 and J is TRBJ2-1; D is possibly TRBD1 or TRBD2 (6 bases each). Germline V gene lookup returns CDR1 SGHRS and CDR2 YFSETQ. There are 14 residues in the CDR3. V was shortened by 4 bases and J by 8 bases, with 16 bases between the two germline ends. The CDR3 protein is CASSGGTWGDEQFF. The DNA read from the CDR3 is TGCGCCAGCAGCGGAGGGACATGGGGCGATGAG. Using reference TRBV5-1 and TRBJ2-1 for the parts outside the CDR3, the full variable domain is KAGVTQTPRYLIKTRGQQVTLSCSPISGHRSVSWYQQTPGQGLQFLFEYFSETQRNKGNFPGRFSGRQFSNSRSEMNVSTLELGDSALYLCASSGGTWGDEQFFGPGTRLTVL.

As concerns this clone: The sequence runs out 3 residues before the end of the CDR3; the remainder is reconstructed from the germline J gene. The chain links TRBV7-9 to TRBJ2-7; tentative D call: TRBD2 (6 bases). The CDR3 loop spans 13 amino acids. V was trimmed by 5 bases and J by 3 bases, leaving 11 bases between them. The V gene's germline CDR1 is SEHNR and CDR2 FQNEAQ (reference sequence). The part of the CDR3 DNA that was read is TGTGCCAGCAGCCCAGCGGGCAGCTACGAG. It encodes CASSPAGSYE. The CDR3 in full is CASSPAGSYEQYF.

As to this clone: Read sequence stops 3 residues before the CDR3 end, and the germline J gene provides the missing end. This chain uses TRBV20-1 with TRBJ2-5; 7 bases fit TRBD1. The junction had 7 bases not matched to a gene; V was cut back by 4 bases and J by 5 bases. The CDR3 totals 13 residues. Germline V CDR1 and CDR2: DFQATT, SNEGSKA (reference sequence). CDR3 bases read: TGCAGTGCTACAGGGGGTGCCCCTGAGACC. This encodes CSATGGAPET. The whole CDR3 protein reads CSATGGAPETQYF.

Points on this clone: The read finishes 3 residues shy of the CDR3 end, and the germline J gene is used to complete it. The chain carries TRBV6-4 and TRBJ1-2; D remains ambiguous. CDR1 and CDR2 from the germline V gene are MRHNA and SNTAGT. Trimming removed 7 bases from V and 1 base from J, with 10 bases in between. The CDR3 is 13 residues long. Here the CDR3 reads CASKSEGNYGYTF. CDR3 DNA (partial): TGTGCCAGCAAGAGTGAGGGTAACTATGGC.

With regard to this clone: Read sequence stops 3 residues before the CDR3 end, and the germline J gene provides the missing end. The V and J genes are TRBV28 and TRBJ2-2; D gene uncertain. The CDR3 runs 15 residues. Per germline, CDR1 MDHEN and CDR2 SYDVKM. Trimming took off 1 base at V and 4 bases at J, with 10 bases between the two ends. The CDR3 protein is CASSLFYPRTGELFF. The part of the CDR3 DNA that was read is TGTGCCAGCAGTTTATTCTACCCCCGCACCGGGGAG.

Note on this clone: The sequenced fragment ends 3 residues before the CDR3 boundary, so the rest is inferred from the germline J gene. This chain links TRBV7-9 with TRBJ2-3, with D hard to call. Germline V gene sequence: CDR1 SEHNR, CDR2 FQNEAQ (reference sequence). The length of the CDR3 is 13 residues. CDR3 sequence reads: CASSLGREQPQYF. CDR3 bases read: TGTGCCAGCAGCTTGGGTAGAGAACAGCCG.

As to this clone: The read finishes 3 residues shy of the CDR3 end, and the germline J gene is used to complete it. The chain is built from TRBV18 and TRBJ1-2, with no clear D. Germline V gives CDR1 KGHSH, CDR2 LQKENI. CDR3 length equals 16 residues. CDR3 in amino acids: CASSRYSSGNNNDYTF. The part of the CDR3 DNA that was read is TGTGCCAGCTCAAGGTACTCTAGCGGGAACAACAATGAC.

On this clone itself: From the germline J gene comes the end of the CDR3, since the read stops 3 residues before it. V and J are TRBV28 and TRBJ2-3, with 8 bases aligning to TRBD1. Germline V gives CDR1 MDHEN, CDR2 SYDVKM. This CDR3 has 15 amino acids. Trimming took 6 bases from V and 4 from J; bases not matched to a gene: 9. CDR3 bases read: TGTGCCAGCAGCCCCCTCAGGGGGCCGGCAGATACG. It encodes CASSPLRGPADT. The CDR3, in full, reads CASSPLRGPADTQYF.

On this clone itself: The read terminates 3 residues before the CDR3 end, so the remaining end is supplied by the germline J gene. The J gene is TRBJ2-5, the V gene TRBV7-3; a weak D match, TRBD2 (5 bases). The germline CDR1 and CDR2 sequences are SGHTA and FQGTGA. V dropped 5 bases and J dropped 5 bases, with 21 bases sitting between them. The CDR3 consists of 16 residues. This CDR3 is CASSVKGSSPGETQYF. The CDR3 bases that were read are TGTGCCAGCAGCGTAAAAGGGTCCTCCCCGGGGGAGACC.

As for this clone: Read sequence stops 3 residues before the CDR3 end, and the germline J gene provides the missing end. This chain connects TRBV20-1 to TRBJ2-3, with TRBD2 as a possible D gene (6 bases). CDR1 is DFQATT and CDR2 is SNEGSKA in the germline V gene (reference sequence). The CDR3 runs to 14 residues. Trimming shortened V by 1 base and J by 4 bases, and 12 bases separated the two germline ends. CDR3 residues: CSARVGGPSDTQYF. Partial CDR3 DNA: TGCAGTGCTAGAGTAGGAGGGCCGTCAGATACG.

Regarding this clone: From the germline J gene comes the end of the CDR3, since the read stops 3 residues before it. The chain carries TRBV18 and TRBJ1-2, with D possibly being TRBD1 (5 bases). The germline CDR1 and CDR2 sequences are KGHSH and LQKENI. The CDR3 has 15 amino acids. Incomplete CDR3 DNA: TGTGCCAGCGGTAAACTAGCGGGAGGGCCGGACACC. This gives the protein CASGKLAGGPDT. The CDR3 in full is CASGKLAGGPDTYTF. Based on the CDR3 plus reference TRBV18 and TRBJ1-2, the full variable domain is NAGVMQNPRHLVRRRGQEARLRCSPMKGHSHVYWYRQLPEEGLKFMVYLQKENIIDESGMPKERFSAEFPKEGPSILRIQQVVRGDSAAYFCASGKLAGGPDTYTFGSGTRLTVV.

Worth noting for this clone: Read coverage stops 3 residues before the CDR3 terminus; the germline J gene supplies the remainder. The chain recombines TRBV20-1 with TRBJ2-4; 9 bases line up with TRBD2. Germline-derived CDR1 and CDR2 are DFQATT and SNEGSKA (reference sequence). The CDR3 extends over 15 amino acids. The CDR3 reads CSARDPREGGETQYF. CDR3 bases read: TGCAGTGCTAGAGATCCGCGGGAGGGAGGAGAGACT.

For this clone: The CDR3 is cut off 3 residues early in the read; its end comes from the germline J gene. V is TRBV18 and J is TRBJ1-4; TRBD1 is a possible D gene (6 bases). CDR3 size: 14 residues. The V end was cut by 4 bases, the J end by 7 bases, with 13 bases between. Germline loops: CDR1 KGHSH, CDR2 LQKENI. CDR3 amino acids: CASSQEGVGEKLFF. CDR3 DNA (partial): TGTGCCAGCTCACAGGAGGGGGTTGGTGAAAAA.

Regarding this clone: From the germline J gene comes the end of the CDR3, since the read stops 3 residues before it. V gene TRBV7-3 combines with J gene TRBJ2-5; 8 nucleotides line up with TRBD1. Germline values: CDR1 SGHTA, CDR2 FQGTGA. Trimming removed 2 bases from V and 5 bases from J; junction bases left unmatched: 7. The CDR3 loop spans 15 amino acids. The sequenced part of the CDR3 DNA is TGTGCCAGCAGCTTAGTCGTGGACAGGGCGGAGACC. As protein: CASSLVVDRAET. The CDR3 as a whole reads CASSLVVDRAETQYF.

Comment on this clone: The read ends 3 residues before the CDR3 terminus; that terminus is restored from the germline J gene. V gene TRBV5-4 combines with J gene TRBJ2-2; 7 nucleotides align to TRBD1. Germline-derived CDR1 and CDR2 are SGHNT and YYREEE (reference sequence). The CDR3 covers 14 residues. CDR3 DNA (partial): TGTGCCAGCAGCGTGGACAGGAAGATTGAAAAG. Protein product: CASSVDRKIEK. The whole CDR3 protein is CASSVDRKIEKLFF.

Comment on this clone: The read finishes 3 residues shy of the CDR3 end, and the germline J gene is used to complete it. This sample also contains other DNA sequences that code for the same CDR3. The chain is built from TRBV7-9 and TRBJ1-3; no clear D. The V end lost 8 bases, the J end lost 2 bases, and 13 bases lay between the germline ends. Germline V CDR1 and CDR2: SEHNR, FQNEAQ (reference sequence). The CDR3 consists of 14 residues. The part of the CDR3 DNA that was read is TGTGCCAGCGGTGCGGGAAAGGCTGGAAACACC. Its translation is CASGAGKAGNT. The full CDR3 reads CASGAGKAGNTIYF.

The CDR3 region is CASYGGTEQFF. Incomplete CDR3 DNA: TGTGCCAGCTACGGGGGTACTGAG. The V call is TRBV11-2, the J call TRBJ2-1; a weak D match, TRBD2 (6 bases). The read ends 3 residues shy of where the CDR3 ends; the end is completed using the germline J gene. Germline loops: CDR1 SGHAT, CDR2 FQNNGV. The CDR3 is 11 residues long. V was trimmed by 8 bases and J by 9 bases, leaving 11 bases between them.